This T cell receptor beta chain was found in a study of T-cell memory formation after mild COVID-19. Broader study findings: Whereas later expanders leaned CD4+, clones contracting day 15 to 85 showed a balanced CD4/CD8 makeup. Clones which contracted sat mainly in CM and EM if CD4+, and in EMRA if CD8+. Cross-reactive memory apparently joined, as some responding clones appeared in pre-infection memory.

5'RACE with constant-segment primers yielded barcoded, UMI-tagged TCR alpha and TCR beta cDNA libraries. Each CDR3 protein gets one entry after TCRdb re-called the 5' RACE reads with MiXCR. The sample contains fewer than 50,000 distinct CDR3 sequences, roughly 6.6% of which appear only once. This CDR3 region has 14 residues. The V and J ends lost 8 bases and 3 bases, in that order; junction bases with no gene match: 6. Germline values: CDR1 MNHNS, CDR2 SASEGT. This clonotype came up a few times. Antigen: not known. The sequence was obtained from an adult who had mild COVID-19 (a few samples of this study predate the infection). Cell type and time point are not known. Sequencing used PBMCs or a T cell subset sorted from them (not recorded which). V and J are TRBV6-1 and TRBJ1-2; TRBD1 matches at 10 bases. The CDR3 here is CASEDRGFDYGYTF. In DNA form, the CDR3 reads TGTGCCAGCGAGGACAGGGGGTTTGACTATGGCTACACCTTC.